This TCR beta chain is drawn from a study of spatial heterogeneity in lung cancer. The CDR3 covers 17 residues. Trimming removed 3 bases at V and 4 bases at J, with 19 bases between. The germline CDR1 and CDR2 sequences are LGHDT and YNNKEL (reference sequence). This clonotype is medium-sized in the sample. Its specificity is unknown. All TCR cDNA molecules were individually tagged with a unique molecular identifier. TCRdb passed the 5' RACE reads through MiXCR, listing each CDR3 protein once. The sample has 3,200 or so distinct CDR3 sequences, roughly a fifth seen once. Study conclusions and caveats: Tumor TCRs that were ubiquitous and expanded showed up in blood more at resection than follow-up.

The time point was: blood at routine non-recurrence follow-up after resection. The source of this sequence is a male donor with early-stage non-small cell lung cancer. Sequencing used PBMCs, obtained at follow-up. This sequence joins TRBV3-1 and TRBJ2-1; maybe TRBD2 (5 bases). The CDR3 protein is CASSHPPMRAEYNEQFF. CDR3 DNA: TGTGCCAGCAGCCACCCTCCGATGAGGGCCGAGTACAATGAGCAGTTCTTC.